Presented here are 22 T cell receptor beta chains from one specimen sequenced in a study of OX40 agonist ivuxolimab in advanced cancers. Method: immunoSEQ multiplex PCR; TCRdb's copy keeps in-frame clones and lacks some. The table lists 25,000 to 40,000 clones, roughly 87% of them singletons, with roughly a fifth in the top ten. Here the sequenced sample was CD4+ or CD8+ T cells sorted from blood, taken in a trial of the OX40 agonist ivuxolimab. Every receptor here comes from an adult with an advanced solid tumor such as melanoma, head and neck, liver or kidney cancer.

J is TRBJ1-5 and V is TRBV7-2, with unresolved D. The CDR3 totals 13 residues. The germline V gene has CDR1 SGHTA and CDR2 FQGNSA. Between the trimmed V and J ends, which lost 0 bases and 0 bases, there was a span of 0 bases. CDR3: CASSLASNQPQHF. DNA of the CDR3: TGTGCCAGCAGCTTAGCTAGCAATCAGCCCCAGCATTTT.

The V call is TRBV25-1, the J call TRBJ2-2; TRBD1 matches 7 bases. The J segment lost 7 bases and the V segment lost 3 bases, leaving 11 bases of the junction unmatched. This CDR3 contains 16 residues. From germline, CDR1 is MGHDK and CDR2 SYGVNS. In DNA, the CDR3 is TGTGCCAGCAGTGAGAGAGGGACAGTCCCAATCGGGGAGCTGTTTTTT. This encodes CASSERGTVPIGELFF.

The CDR3 spells CARNEQYF. The CDR3 DNA reads as TGCGCCAGAAACGAGCAGTACTTC. This chain uses TRBV10-1 with TRBJ2-7, with D unclear. Germline lookup yields CDR1 WNHNN and CDR2 SYGVQD (reference sequence). The CDR3 has 8 amino acids. Trimming removed 9 bases from V and 5 bases from J, with 2 bases in between.

For the CDR3, the DNA is TGTGCCAGCGGGGCCGTTTGGGGGAGTGGGACCCAGTACTTC. This encodes CASGAVWGSGTQYF. The chain is built from TRBV28 and TRBJ2-5; D possibly matches TRBD1 or TRBD2 (5 bases each). From germline, CDR1 is MDHEN and CDR2 SYDVKM. Trimming shortened V by 8 bases and J by 7 bases, and 20 bases separated the two germline ends. This CDR3 has 14 residues.

V usage is TRBV9 and J usage is TRBJ1-2, with D hard to call. Trimming pared 0 bases from V and 4 bases from J, leaving 10 bases between. The germline CDR1 and CDR2 sequences are SGDLS and YYNGEE. This CDR3 has 14 residues. CDR3 region: CASSVGMEPYGYTF. CDR3 nucleotides: TGTGCCAGCAGCGTAGGGATGGAGCCCTATGGCTACACCTTC.

The rearrangement joins TRBV6-5 to TRBJ2-7, with 11 bases fitting TRBD2. The CDR3 has 16 amino acids. V trimming: 0 bases; J trimming: 5 bases; junction bases outside the gene matches: 6. The germline gives CDR1 MNHEY, CDR2 SVGAGI. The CDR3 is CASSYSRGTSGHEQYF. Written as DNA, the CDR3 is TGTGCCAGCAGTTACTCGAGAGGGACTAGCGGCCACGAGCAGTACTTC.

This clone was observed a single time. This chain joins TRBV6-5 and TRBJ2-3, with unresolved D. The V end lost 6 bases, the J end lost 4 bases, and 5 bases lay between the germline ends. Germline V gene data show CDR1 as MNHEY and CDR2 as SVGAGI. The CDR3 consists of 11 residues. Here the CDR3 reads CASRTADTQYF. The CDR3 nucleotides are TGTGCCAGCAGAACCGCAGATACGCAGTATTTT.

This chain joins TRBV7-3 and TRBJ2-7; D remains ambiguous. Per the germline V gene, CDR1 is SGHTA and CDR2 is FQGTGA. V was cut by 2 bases and J by 2 bases, with 13 bases left in between. The CDR3 consists of 15 residues. CDR3 in amino acids: CASSLEHSLPYEQYF. CDR3 nucleotide sequence: TGTGCCAGCAGCTTAGAGCACAGCCTCCCCTACGAGCAGTACTTC.

The chain uses TRBV4-2 and TRBJ1-5; D is unresolved. V shed 0 bases and J shed 0 bases, with 9 bases lying between them. The CDR3 has 16 residues. Per the germline V gene, CDR1 is LGHNA and CDR2 is YNFKEQ. CDR3 sequence: CASSQDLGNSNQPQHF. The DNA for the CDR3 is TGTGCCAGCAGCCAAGATTTGGGAAATAGCAATCAGCCCCAGCATTTT.

The chain joins TRBV14 to TRBJ1-2; 8 bases agree with TRBD1. The CDR3 has 14 amino acids. The germline CDR1 and CDR2 sequences are SGHDN and FVKESK. V was pared by 3 bases and J by 7 bases, with 7 bases of the junction left unmatched. The CDR3 DNA sequence: TGTGCCAGCAGCCAGACTACAGGGACAGGTGGCTACACCTTC. Its translation: CASSQTTGTGGYTF.

The rearrangement uses TRBV5-6 and TRBJ2-5; the match to TRBD1 covers 7 bases. Per germline, CDR1 SGHDT and CDR2 YYEEEE. J gave up 6 bases and V 4 bases, and 12 bases lay outside the gene matches. This CDR3 spans 15 amino acids. CDR3 nucleotides: TGTGCCAGCAGCGGTGACAGGGTCTGGGAGAAGACCCAGTACTTC. This translates into CASSGDRVWEKTQYF.

This clone was recorded a few times. The rearrangement links TRBV5-6 to TRBJ2-2, with 8 bases lining up with TRBD2. Germline loops: CDR1 SGHDT, CDR2 YYEEEE. V lost 3 bases and J lost 3; bases outside the gene matches: 13. This CDR3 has 18 amino acids. CDR3 bases: TGTGCCAGCAGCTCAACAAAACGGACTAGCAGACACACCGGGGAGCTGTTTTTT. Translating it yields CASSSTKRTSRHTGELFF.

The chain carries TRBV6-1 and TRBJ1-5; D ambiguous. The V gene's germline CDR1 is MNHNS and CDR2 SASEGT. The germline V and J ends were trimmed by 1 base and 9 bases, with 4 bases remaining between them. There are 11 residues in the CDR3. The CDR3 DNA reads as TGTGCCAGCAGTGAAGACAGGCCCCAGCATTTT. Amino acids: CASSEDRPQHF.

The count of this clone is one. V gene TRBV4-3 combines with J gene TRBJ2-5; 7 bases line up with TRBD2. The junction had 4 bases not matched to a gene; V was cut back by 1 base and J by 5 bases. CDR3 length: 14 amino acids. CDR1 is LGHNA and CDR2 is YSLEER in the germline V gene. The CDR3 here is CASSQGQGGETQYF. In nucleotides, the CDR3 is TGCGCCAGCAGCCAAGGGCAGGGAGGGGAGACCCAGTACTTC.

The chain couples TRBV19 to TRBJ2-4, with 10 bases matching TRBD2. V trimming: 6 bases; J trimming: 3 bases; junction bases outside the gene matches: 8. This CDR3 comprises 16 residues. CDR1 and CDR2 from the germline V gene are LNHDA and SQIVND (reference sequence). The CDR3 DNA follows: TGTGCCAGTAGCCCCCTAGCGGGGGTGGTCAAAAACATTCAGTACTTC. This encodes CASSPLAGVVKNIQYF.

The V gene is TRBV5-1, the J gene TRBJ2-5; no firm D call. CDR3 length: 14 residues. The germline V and J ends were trimmed by 0 bases and 2 bases, with 8 bases remaining between them. The germline V gene encodes CDR1 SGHRS and CDR2 YFSETQ. The CDR3 protein is CASSLEHLQETQYF. CDR3 DNA: TGCGCCAGCAGCTTGGAACATTTACAAGAGACCCAGTACTTC.

This rearrangement joins TRBV18 to TRBJ1-5; unclear D gene. Trimming removed 5 bases from V and 0 bases from J, with 8 bases in between. The CDR3 totals 14 residues. Looked up from germline, CDR1 is KGHSH and CDR2 is LQKENI. In DNA form, the CDR3 reads TGTGCCAGCTCAGGTGTAGCTAGCAATCAGCCCCAGCATTTT. Translating it yields CASSGVASNQPQHF.

The rearrangement joins TRBV5-4 to TRBJ2-1; the match to TRBD1 covers 11 bases. Germline assignment: CDR1 SGHNT and CDR2 YYREEE (reference sequence). The CDR3 is 16 residues long. With V trimmed by 3 bases and J by 6 bases, 8 bases remained unmatched. The DNA of the CDR3 is TGTGCCAGCAGCTCTAGCCGGGGACAGGGGGTCAATGAGCAGTTCTTC. Residues: CASSSSRGQGVNEQFF.

The chain links TRBV30 to TRBJ1-5; 11 bases match TRBD1. The CDR3 is made up of 13 amino acids. Looked up from germline, CDR1 is GTSNPN and CDR2 is SVGIG (reference sequence). Trimming removed 3 bases from V and 11 bases from J; junction bases left unmatched: 6. The CDR3 is CAWRGQGEVAQHF. The DNA of the CDR3 is TGTGCCTGGAGGGGACAGGGGGAGGTGGCCCAGCATTTT. Complete variable domain (other parts from reference TRBV30 and TRBJ1-5): SQTIHQWPATLVQPVGSPLSLECTVEGTSNPNLYWYRQAAGRGLQLLFYSVGIGQISSEVPQNLSASRPQDRQFILSSKKLLLSDSGFYLCAWRGQGEVAQHFGDGTRLSIL.

The CDR3 bases are TGTGCCAGCAGCCTAGAGTTTCAGGGAGGCTGGAACACCGGGGAGCTGTTTTTT. As protein: CASSLEFQGGWNTGELFF. The rearrangement joins TRBV4-2 to TRBJ2-2, with D perhaps matching TRBD2 (6 bases). The germline V gene has CDR1 LGHNA and CDR2 YNFKEQ. The ends were cut back, 4 bases at V and 1 base at J, with 19 bases in the middle. The CDR3 extends over 18 amino acids.

This chain links TRBV5-1 with TRBJ2-7; D is unresolved. CDR1 is SGHRS, CDR2 YFSETQ, per germline. The CDR3 is 13 residues long. V was cut by 1 base and J by 0 bases, with 5 bases left in between. As DNA, the CDR3 is TGCGCCAGCAGCTTGTACAGCTCCTACGAGCAGTACTTC. It specifies CASSLYSSYEQYF.

The chain couples TRBV2 to TRBJ2-7; unclear D gene. Germline CDR1 is SNHLY and CDR2 is FYNNEI. Deletions cut 1 base from V and 3 bases from J, with 4 bases between. The CDR3 covers 12 residues. The DNA of the CDR3 is TGTGCCAGCAGTGAAGGGTTCTACGAGCAGTACTTC. This encodes CASSEGFYEQYF.